This T cell receptor (beta chain) was captured in a study of T cell repertoires in cytomegalovirus infection. As for the study in general: Both a matching HLA type and CMV infection were indicated by public TCR beta signatures. Points from the study as a whole: Identification of carriers of CMV plus the relevant HLA was performed using cumulative public TCR beta family frequency. The study found HLA-C-restricted CMV-specific TCR beta clonotypes dominating the ex vivo response.

TCRdb called the reads again in MiXCR, with one record for every CDR3 protein. Seen here are 250,000 or so distinct CDR3 sequences, about a sixth observed once, and the top ten hold less than 60%. This clonotype was seen repeatedly, ten times or more. Antigen unknown. The CDR3 extends over 16 amino acids. Germline assignment: CDR1 MNHEY and CDR2 SVGEGT. Germline trimming cut 0 bases from V and 2 bases from J; bases unmatched to any gene: 2. Sequencing used CD8+ T cells from PBMCs. The clonotype was recovered from a human donor in good health (CMV status not recorded). Some clones in this sample may be carry-over from other donors' samples. The rearrangement joins TRBV6-2 or TRBV6-3 to TRBJ2-7; TRBD2 agrees at 12 bases. The chain's CDR3 is CASSYSRTSGAYEQYF. In DNA, the CDR3 is TGTGCCAGCAGTTACTCGAGGACTAGCGGGGCCTACGAGCAGTACTTC.